This T cell receptor beta chain was identified in a study of blood T cell repertoires in COVID-19. Looking at the study overall: Italy, Spain and the United States were the sources of the convalescent and acute COVID-19 samples.

In the study's own analysis: Scientists estimated how many nucleated cells there were by amplifying reference gene primers. This table comes from immunoSEQ multiplex PCR, and its TCRdb copy is limited to in-frame clones, with some not included. That table is the source of V, J and clone size, and D and trimming were worked out from the DNA. The table lists hundreds of thousands of clones, roughly nine tenths of them singletons. The study counted Cohort 3 donors as recovered given two negative PCRs, clearance, or symptom resolution. Losses at the gene ends were 2 bases for V and 9 bases for J; bases not matched to a gene: 7. Per the germline V gene, CDR1 is SGHNT and CDR2 is YYREEE (reference sequence). CDR3 length equals 14 residues.

The chain joins TRBV5-4 to TRBJ2-1; TRBD2 matches at 8 bases. The clonotype comes from a woman aged 18-30 years who had recovered from COVID-19. The material sequenced was PBMCs or T cells enriched from blood (not recorded which). The CDR3: CASSLIRGGTEQFF. The CDR3 coding sequence is TGTGCCAGCAGCTTAATCCGGGGGGGCACTGAGCAGTTCTTC.